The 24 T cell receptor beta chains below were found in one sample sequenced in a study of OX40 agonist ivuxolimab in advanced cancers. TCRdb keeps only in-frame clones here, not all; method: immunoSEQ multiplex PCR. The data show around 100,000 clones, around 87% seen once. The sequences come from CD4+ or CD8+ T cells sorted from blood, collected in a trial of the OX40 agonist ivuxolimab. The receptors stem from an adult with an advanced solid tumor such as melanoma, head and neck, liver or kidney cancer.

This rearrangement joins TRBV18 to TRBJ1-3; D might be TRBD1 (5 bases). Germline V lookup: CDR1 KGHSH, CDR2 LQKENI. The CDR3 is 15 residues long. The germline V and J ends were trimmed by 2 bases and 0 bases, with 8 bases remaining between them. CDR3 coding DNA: TGTGCCAGCTCACCAAGACAGAGCTCTGGAAACACCATATATTTT. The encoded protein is CASSPRQSSGNTIYF.

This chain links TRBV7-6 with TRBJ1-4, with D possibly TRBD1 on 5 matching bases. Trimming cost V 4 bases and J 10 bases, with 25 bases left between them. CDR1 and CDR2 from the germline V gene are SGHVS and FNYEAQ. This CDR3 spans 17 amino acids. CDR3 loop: CASSSPPGGAVRAKLFF. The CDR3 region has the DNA TGTGCCAGCAGCTCGCCGCCCGGCGGGGCGGTCAGGGCAAAACTGTTTTTT.

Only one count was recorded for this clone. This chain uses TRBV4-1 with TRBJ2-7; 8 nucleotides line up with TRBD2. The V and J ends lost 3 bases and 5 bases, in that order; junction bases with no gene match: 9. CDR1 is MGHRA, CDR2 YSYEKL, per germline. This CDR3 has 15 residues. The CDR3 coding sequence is TGCGCCAGCAGCCACCGGGGCGGGGGGCGCAACGAGCAGTACTTC. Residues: CASSHRGGGRNEQYF.

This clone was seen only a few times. The DNA for the CDR3 is TGCAGCGTTGTTGGGGACTTTAAGAACACTGAAGCTTTCTTT. It is translated as CSVVGDFKNTEAFF. The rearrangement joins TRBV29-1 to TRBJ1-1; maybe TRBD1 (5 bases). Trimming shortened V by 4 bases and J by 1 base, and 13 bases separated the two germline ends. CDR1 is SQVTM and CDR2 is ANQGSEA in the germline V gene. The CDR3 extends over 14 amino acids.

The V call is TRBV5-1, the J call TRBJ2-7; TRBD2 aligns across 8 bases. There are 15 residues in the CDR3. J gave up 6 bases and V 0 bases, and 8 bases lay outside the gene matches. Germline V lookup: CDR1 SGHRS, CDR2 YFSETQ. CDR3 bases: TGCGCCAGCAGCTTGGTCGCCCGGGGGGGAAGCGAGCAGTACTTC. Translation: CASSLVARGGSEQYF.

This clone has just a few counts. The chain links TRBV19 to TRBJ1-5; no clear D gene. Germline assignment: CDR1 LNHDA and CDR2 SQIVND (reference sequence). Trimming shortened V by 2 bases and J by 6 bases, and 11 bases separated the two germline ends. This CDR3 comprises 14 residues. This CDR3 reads CASSIHGIGQPQHF. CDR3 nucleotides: TGTGCCAGTAGTATACACGGTATTGGTCAGCCCCAGCATTTT.

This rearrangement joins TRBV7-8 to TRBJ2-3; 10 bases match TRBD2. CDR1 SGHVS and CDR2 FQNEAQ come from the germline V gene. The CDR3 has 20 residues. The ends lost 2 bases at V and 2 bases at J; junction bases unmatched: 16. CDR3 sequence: CASSLFSGQGSGGPTDTQYF. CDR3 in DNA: TGTGCCAGCAGCTTATTCTCAGGACAGGGTAGCGGGGGGCCCACAGATACGCAGTATTTT.

Here the CDR3 DNA reads TGTGCCAGCAGCTTATTTACGGGACCCGGGGATGAGCAGTTCTTC. Amino acid sequence: CASSLFTGPGDEQFF. The V and J genes are TRBV11-2 and TRBJ2-1; the D call may be TRBD1 or TRBD2 (5 bases each). The germline CDR1 and CDR2 sequences are SGHAT and FQNNGV. The CDR3 length is 15 residues. V lost 2 bases to trimming and J lost 8 bases, with 16 bases between them.

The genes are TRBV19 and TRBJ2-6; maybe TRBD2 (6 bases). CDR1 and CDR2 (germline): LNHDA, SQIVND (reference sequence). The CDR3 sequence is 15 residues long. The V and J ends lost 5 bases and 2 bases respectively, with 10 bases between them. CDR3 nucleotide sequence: TGTGCCAGTAGTCCGCCGGGGGCTGGGGCCAACGTCCTGACTTTC. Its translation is CASSPPGAGANVLTF.

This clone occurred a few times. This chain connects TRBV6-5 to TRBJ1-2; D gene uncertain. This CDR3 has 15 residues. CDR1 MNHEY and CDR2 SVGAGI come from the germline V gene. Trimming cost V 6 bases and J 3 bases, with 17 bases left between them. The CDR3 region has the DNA TGTGCCAGCAGATCCCCCCGGGCGCGCGACTATGGCTACACCTTC. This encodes CASRSPRARDYGYTF.

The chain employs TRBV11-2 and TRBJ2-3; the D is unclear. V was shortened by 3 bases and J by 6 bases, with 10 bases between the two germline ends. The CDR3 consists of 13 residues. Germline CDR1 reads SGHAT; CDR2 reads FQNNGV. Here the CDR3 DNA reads TGTGCCAGCAGCTTCACCTCGCGGGATACGCAGTATTTT. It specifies CASSFTSRDTQYF. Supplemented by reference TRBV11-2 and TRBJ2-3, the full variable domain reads EAGVAQSPRYKIIEKRQSVAFWCNPISGHATLYWYQQILGQGPKLLIQFQNNGVVDDSQLPKDRFSAERLKGVDSTLKIQPAKLEDSAVYLCASSFTSRDTQYFGPGTRLTVL.

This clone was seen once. The CDR3 is CASSLGGSGRLRNEQFF. In DNA form, the CDR3 reads TGCGCCAGCAGCTTGGGAGGTAGCGGGAGGCTGAGGAATGAGCAGTTCTTC. The chain links TRBV5-1 to TRBJ2-1, with 10 bases identical to TRBD2. Germline CDR1 and CDR2: SGHRS and YFSETQ. This CDR3 is built from 17 residues. V shed 0 bases, J shed 7 bases, and the junction held 10 bases outside the gene matches.

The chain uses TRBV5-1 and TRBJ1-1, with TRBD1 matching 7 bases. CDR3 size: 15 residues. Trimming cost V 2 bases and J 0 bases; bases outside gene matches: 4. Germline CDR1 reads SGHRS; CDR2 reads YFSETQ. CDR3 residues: CASSLGDSLNTEAFF. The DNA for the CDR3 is TGCGCCAGCAGCTTAGGGGACAGCCTGAACACTGAAGCTTTCTTT.

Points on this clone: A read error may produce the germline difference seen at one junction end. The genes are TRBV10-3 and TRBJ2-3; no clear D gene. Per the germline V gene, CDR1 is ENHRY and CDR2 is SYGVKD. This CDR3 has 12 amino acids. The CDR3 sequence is CATSLGTDTQYF. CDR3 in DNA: TGTGCCACCAGTCTGGGCACAGATACGCAGTATTTT.

The CDR3 coding sequence is TGCGCCAGCAGCAAAGGGACAGGGGGTGGGGAGACCCAGTACTTC. Translating gives CASSKGTGGGETQYF. The chain employs TRBV5-1 and TRBJ2-5, with 11 bases that match TRBD1. The V segment lost 4 bases and the J segment 5 bases; nucleotides outside the gene matches: 7. This CDR3 has 15 amino acids. From germline, CDR1 is SGHRS and CDR2 YFSETQ.

CDR3 nucleotides: TGTGCCAGCAGCCCGCGGAGGGTAGCGGGCCGCACAGATACGCAGTATTTT. This codes for CASSPRRVAGRTDTQYF. The rearrangement joins TRBV7-9 to TRBJ2-3; TRBD2 aligns across 7 bases. This CDR3 has 17 amino acids. Per germline, CDR1 SEHNR and CDR2 FQNEAQ (reference sequence). Trimming at V came to 5 bases and at J to 1 base, leaving 12 bases not matched to a gene.

CDR3 DNA sequence: TGTGCCAGCAGCAGAGGGACTAGCGGGAGTACAGATACGCAGTATTTT. Its protein is CASSRGTSGSTDTQYF. The chain joins TRBV9 to TRBJ2-3, with 14 bases fitting TRBD2. CDR1 SGDLS and CDR2 YYNGEE come from the germline V gene. The CDR3 is 16 residues long. The J segment lost 3 bases and the V segment lost 4 bases, leaving 4 bases of the junction unmatched.

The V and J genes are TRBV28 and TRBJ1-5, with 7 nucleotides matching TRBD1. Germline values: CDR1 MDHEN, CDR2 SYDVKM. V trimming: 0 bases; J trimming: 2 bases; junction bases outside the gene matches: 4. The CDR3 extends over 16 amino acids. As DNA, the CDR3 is TGTGCCAGCAGTTTATGGAGGGGGCCAGGCAATCAGCCCCAGCATTTT. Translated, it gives CASSLWRGPGNQPQHF.

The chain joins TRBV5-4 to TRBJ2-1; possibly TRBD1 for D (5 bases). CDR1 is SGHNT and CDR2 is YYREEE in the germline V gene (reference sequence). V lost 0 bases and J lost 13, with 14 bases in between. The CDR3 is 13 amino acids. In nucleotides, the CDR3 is TGTGCCAGCAGCTTGGTGGCGTTGGGGCTACAGTTCTTC. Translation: CASSLVALGLQFF.

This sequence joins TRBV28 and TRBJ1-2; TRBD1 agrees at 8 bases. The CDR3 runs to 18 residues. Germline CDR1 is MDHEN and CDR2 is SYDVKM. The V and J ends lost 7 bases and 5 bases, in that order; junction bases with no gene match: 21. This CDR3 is CASTLPGQDFYPYYGYTF. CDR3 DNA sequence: TGTGCCAGCACCCTCCCGGGACAGGATTTTTACCCGTATTATGGCTACACCTTC.

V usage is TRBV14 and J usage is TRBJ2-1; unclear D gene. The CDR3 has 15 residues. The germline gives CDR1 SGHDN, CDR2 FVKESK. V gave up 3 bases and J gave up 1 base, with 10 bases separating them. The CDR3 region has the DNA TGTGCCAGCAGCCAGAAAGGGTTTTCCTACAATGAGCAGTTCTTC. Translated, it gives CASSQKGFSYNEQFF.

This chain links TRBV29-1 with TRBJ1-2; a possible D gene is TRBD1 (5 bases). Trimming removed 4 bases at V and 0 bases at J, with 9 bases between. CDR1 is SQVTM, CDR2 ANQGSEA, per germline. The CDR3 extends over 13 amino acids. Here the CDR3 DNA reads TGCAGCGTTGTAGAAGGGGCTAACTATGGCTACACCTTC. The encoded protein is CSVVEGANYGYTF.

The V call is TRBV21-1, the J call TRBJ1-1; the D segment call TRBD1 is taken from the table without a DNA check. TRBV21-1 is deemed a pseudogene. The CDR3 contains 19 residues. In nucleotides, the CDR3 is TGTGCCAGCAGCAAAGGAGTCTGTGACGACAATGGCTCTAACACTGAAGCTTTCTTT. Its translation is CASSKGVCDDNGSNTEAFF.

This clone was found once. The CDR3 protein is CASSPRTGLQPQHF. The DNA of the CDR3 is TGTGCCAGCAGTCCGCGGACAGGGCTTCAGCCCCAGCATTTT. V usage is TRBV27 and J usage is TRBJ1-5; TRBD1 aligns across 8 bases. After removal of 5 bases from V and 6 bases from J, the junction contained 6 bases not matched to a gene. The CDR3 is 14 amino acids. The germline V gene has CDR1 MNHEY and CDR2 SMNVEV (reference sequence).